The rows below give T cell receptor beta chains drawn from one sample of a study of blood T cell repertoires in COVID-19. TCRdb keeps only in-frame clones here, not all; method: immunoSEQ multiplex PCR. Of a few hundred thousand clones listed, over 75% are singletons. Sequencing input: peripheral blood. The source of these receptors is a man younger than 45 who had recovered from COVID-19. CDR3s leave out the opening cysteine and the closing phenylalanine or tryptophan. A row's size may be missing; if present it is once, few, many or a size class.

j_gene | v_gene | abundance | CDR3aa
TRBJ2-1 | TRBV11-1 | once | ASSLEDRNEQF
TRBJ1-4 | TRBV4-2 | NA | ASSLSWGTKNEKLF
TRBJ2-5 | TRBV29-1 | once | SVLAGQETQY
TRBJ2-3 | TRBV5-4 | NA | ASSPRGPTSTDTQY
TRBJ2-1 | TRBV7-3 | NA | ASSSRTSGNNEQF
TRBJ1-4 | TRBV19 | NA | ASSINGLSNEKLF
TRBJ1-2 | TRBV15 | NA | ATSRVTGGYGYT
TRBJ1-6 | TRBV10-2 | NA | ASSDYGQVAPLH
TRBJ2-5 | TRBV7-8 | NA | ASSQFRRGGQETQY
TRBJ1-5 | TRBV10-3 | NA | AIRAGTGDQPQH
TRBJ2-5 | TRBV2 | NA | ASSEGGGAAETQY
TRBJ2-3 | TRBV5-1 | NA | ASSFQAGGYADTQY
TRBJ1-4 | TRBV7-2 | NA | ASSDDSWEKLF
TRBJ1-1 | TRBV29-1 | NA | SVIYLGERAEAF
TRBJ2-3 | TRBV7-7 | NA | ASSEGGGGNADTQY
TRBJ1-5 | TRBV7-8 | NA | ASSLIQRGLYSNQPQH